This entry lists 29 T cell receptor beta chains sequenced from one sample in a study of high-grade serous ovarian cancer treatment subgroups. Method: immunoSEQ multiplex PCR; TCRdb's copy keeps in-frame clones and lacks some. In the table there are some 5,000 clones, around two thirds of which are singletons. Tumor samples were obtained before definitive surgery or chemotherapy. Sequencing was done on a sample of tumor tissue. The receptor source for this set is a human donor with high-grade serous ovarian cancer.

The rearrangement uses TRBV5-4 and TRBJ2-7, with D unresolved. Germline V lookup: CDR1 SGHNT, CDR2 YYREEE (reference sequence). Trimming cost V 3 bases and J 5 bases, with 12 bases left between them. The CDR3 length is 13 residues. CDR3 protein: CASSSYTRDEQYV. The DNA for the CDR3 is TGTGCCAGCAGCTCTTACACCCGTGACGAGCAGTACGTC.

The chain joins TRBV6-5 to TRBJ1-2; D may be TRBD1 (5 bases). Per germline, CDR1 MNHEY and CDR2 SVGAGI. The CDR3 has 14 amino acids. Trimming removed 5 bases at V and 2 bases at J, with 12 bases between. The CDR3 nucleotides read TGTGCCAGCAGTCGGGACGACCACAACTATGGCTACACCTTC. It encodes CASSRDDHNYGYTF.

This clone was counted a few times. The chain has TRBV5-1 and TRBJ2-7; D could derive from TRBD1 or TRBD2 (6 bases each). Germline loops: CDR1 SGHRS, CDR2 YFSETQ. The ends were cut back, 3 bases at V and 7 bases at J, with 14 bases in the middle. The CDR3 has 13 amino acids. CDR3 in DNA: TGCGCCAGCAGCTCAGGGGCCGCGGGGGAGCAGTACTTC. It yields the protein CASSSGAAGEQYF.

This sequence joins TRBV6-1 and TRBJ2-5; the D is unclear. Germline CDR1 MNHNS, CDR2 SASEGT. This CDR3 is 15 amino acids long. V was shortened by 4 bases and J by 5 bases, with 17 bases between the two germline ends. The CDR3 loop is CASSARGPLRETQYF. DNA for the CDR3: TGTGCCAGCAGTGCCCGTGGCCCCCTAAGGGAGACCCAGTACTTC.

The chain has TRBV5-5 and TRBJ1-2; tentatively, D is TRBD1 (6 bases). CDR3 length: 13 residues. Trimming took off 3 bases at V and 5 bases at J, with 11 bases between the two ends. From germline, CDR1 is SGHKS and CDR2 YYEKEE (reference sequence). The CDR3 region is CASSSGTSYGYTF. CDR3 nucleotide sequence: TGTGCCAGCAGCTCCGGGACATCATATGGCTACACCTTC. Full variable domain (remainder filled in from reference TRBV5-5 and TRBJ1-2): DAGVTQSPTHLIKTRGQQVTLRCSPISGHKSVSWYQQVLGQGPQFIFQYYEKEERGRGNFPDRFSARQFPNYSSELNVNALLLGDSALYLCASSSGTSYGYTFGSGTRLTVV.

CDR3 sequence: CASSPGTGMEAFF. Here the CDR3 DNA reads TGTGCCAGCAGCCCCGGGACGGGGATGGAAGCTTTCTTT. The chain recombines TRBV11-2 with TRBJ1-1; a possible D gene is TRBD1 (5 bases). The V gene's germline CDR1 is SGHAT and CDR2 FQNNGV. The CDR3 covers 13 residues. Trimming cost V 5 bases and J 8 bases, with 15 bases left between them.

CDR3 loop: CASSLEGGKDSPLHF. CDR3 bases: TGCGCCAGCAGCTTGGAAGGGGGGAAGGATTCACCCCTCCACTTT. J is TRBJ1-6 and V is TRBV5-1, with a tentative D call TRBD1 (6 bases). The CDR3 loop spans 15 amino acids. CDR1 SGHRS and CDR2 YFSETQ come from the germline V gene. Trimming left V 0 bases short and J 8 bases short, with 12 bases between. The full variable domain, in which reference TRBV5-1 and TRBJ1-6 provide the parts outside the CDR3, is KAGVTQTPRYLIKTRGQQVTLSCSPISGHRSVSWYQQTPGQGLQFLFEYFSETQRNKGNFPGRFSGRQFSNSRSEMNVSTLELGDSALYLCASSLEGGKDSPLHFGNGTRLTVT.

This clone qualifies as medium-sized. The chain joins TRBV5-1 to TRBJ1-1, with D perhaps matching TRBD1 (5 bases). CDR1 is SGHRS, CDR2 YFSETQ, per germline. The V and J ends lost 0 bases and 10 bases respectively, with 19 bases between them. The CDR3 sequence is 15 residues long. The CDR3 loop is CASSLVATDYGGAFF. For the CDR3, the DNA is TGCGCCAGCAGCTTGGTGGCGACAGACTATGGTGGAGCTTTCTTT.

V gene TRBV18 combines with J gene TRBJ2-5, with TRBD2 identical over 10 bases. The germline V gene has CDR1 KGHSH and CDR2 LQKENI. The V segment lost 6 bases and the J segment 3 bases; nucleotides outside the gene matches: 7. CDR3 size: 15 residues. The CDR3 sequence is CASSRASGGKETQYF. CDR3 DNA sequence: TGTGCCAGCTCCCGAGCTAGCGGGGGTAAAGAGACCCAGTACTTC.

The chain combines TRBV7-2 with TRBJ1-3, with unresolved D. The CDR3 runs to 14 residues. With 1 base removed from V and 4 bases from J, the gap between germline ends came to 8 bases. Per germline, CDR1 SGHTA and CDR2 FQGNSA. The CDR3 region has the DNA TGTGCCAGCAGCTTAGTCGCGGGAGGAAACACCATATATTTT. It codes for CASSLVAGGNTIYF.

CDR3 in DNA: TGCGCCAGCAGCCAGGGGACAGGGATCTACAATGAGCAGTTCTTC. Protein sequence: CASSQGTGIYNEQFF. V usage is TRBV5-1 and J usage is TRBJ2-1; 9 positions match TRBD1. CDR1 and CDR2 (germline): SGHRS, YFSETQ. J was trimmed by 3 bases and V by 4 bases; bases with no gene match: 5. CDR3 length: 15 residues.

The V call is TRBV19, the J call TRBJ2-1; 11 bases match TRBD2. After removal of 3 bases from V and 6 bases from J, the junction contained 4 bases not matched to a gene. The CDR3 is 15 residues long. Per the germline V gene, CDR1 is LNHDA and CDR2 is SQIVND (reference sequence). In DNA form, the CDR3 reads TGTGCCAGTAGTATCCCTAGCGGGGGGCGCAATGAGCAGTTCTTC. Protein sequence: CASSIPSGGRNEQFF.

The V gene is TRBV5-5, the J gene TRBJ2-6; no reliable D call. The CDR3 contains 15 residues. From germline, CDR1 is SGHKS and CDR2 YYEKEE (reference sequence). V gave up 0 bases and J gave up 1 base, with 5 bases separating them. This chain's CDR3 is CASSLGFSGANVLTF. CDR3 coding DNA: TGTGCCAGCAGCTTGGGGTTTTCTGGGGCCAACGTCCTGACTTTC.

The V call is TRBV5-4, the J call TRBJ2-5; 8 bases agree with TRBD2. J lost 5 bases, V lost 4 bases, and 10 bases had no gene match. The CDR3 has 15 amino acids. Germline V gene sequence: CDR1 SGHNT, CDR2 YYREEE (reference sequence). The CDR3 reads CASSPSAGGSETQYF. The CDR3 bases are TGTGCCAGCAGCCCCTCGGCGGGGGGTTCGGAGACCCAGTACTTC. Full variable domain (missing parts from reference TRBV5-4 and TRBJ2-5): ETGVTQSPTHLIKTRGQQVTLRCSSQSGHNTVSWYQQALGQGPQFIFQYYREEENGRGNFPPRFSGLQFPNYSSELNVNALELDDSALYLCASSPSAGGSETQYFGPGTRLLVL.

The chain employs TRBV7-9 and TRBJ2-4; 7 positions match TRBD1. The CDR3 loop spans 14 amino acids. Germline trimming cut 1 base from V and 10 bases from J; bases unmatched to any gene: 7. Germline V gene sequence: CDR1 SEHNR, CDR2 FQNEAQ (reference sequence). In nucleotides, the CDR3 is TGTGCCAGCAGCTTAGAAGGACAGGTCACGATTCAGTACTTC. Residues: CASSLEGQVTIQYF. Looking up the rest from reference TRBV7-9 and TRBJ2-4 gives the full variable domain: DTGVSQNPRHKITKRGQNVTFRCDPISEHNRLYWYRQTLGQGPEFLTYFQNEAQLEKSRLLSDRFSAERPKGSFSTLEIQRTEQGDSAMYLCASSLEGQVTIQYFGAGTRLSVL.

V usage is TRBV19 and J usage is TRBJ1-2; D gene unclear. Trimming shortened V by 7 bases and J by 7 bases, and 19 bases separated the two germline ends. CDR3 length: 14 amino acids. Germline lookup yields CDR1 LNHDA and CDR2 SQIVND (reference sequence). The CDR3 region has the DNA TGTGCCAGTAAACATGGAAACCCCAGCTCTGGCTACACCTTC. Translation gives CASKHGNPSSGYTF. Supplemented by reference TRBV19 and TRBJ1-2, the full variable domain reads DGGITQSPKYLFRKEGQNVTLSCEQNLNHDAMYWYRQDPGQGLRLIYYSQIVNDFQKGDIAEGYSVSREKKESFPLTVTSAQKNPTAFYLCASKHGNPSSGYTFGSGTRLTVV.

This rearrangement joins TRBV6-4 to TRBJ2-2; TRBD2 agrees at 7 bases. Trimming removed 3 bases from V and 5 bases from J; junction bases left unmatched: 6. CDR1 and CDR2 (germline): MRHNA, SNTAGT. The length of the CDR3 is 15 residues. In DNA form, the CDR3 reads TGTGCCAGCAGTGAGTCGGGACTAACAACCGGGGAGCTGTTTTTT. Translated, it gives CASSESGLTTGELFF.

This clone has only one observation. V is TRBV28 and J is TRBJ1-6; possibly TRBD1 for D (5 bases). The V gene lost 9 bases and the J gene lost 4 bases, with 10 bases spanning the gap. The germline V gene has CDR1 MDHEN and CDR2 SYDVKM. The CDR3 consists of 13 residues. CDR3 loop: CASRQTYNSPLHF. The CDR3 nucleotides are TGTGCCAGTCGACAGACTTATAATTCACCCCTCCACTTT.

This clone was seen a handful of times. This chain connects TRBV7-7 to TRBJ1-1; 8 bases are a match to TRBD1. The CDR3 is made up of 13 amino acids. V lost 7 bases, J lost 3 bases, and 4 bases stayed unmatched. The germline gives CDR1 SSHAT, CDR2 FNYEAQ (reference sequence). CDR3: CASIYRGDTEAFF. DNA of the CDR3: TGTGCCAGCATCTACAGGGGGGACACTGAAGCTTTCTTT.

This clone appeared a few times. The chain is built from TRBV19 and TRBJ1-1, with a tentative D call TRBD1 (5 bases). Per the germline V gene, CDR1 is LNHDA and CDR2 is SQIVND (reference sequence). Between the trimmed V and J ends, which lost 3 bases and 6 bases, there was a span of 14 bases. This CDR3 contains 14 residues. The CDR3 nucleotides are TGTGCCAGTAGTATCATGAGGGGCGACGCTGAAGCTTTCTTT. Protein product: CASSIMRGDAEAFF.

In its sample, this clone ranks as medium-sized (0.01 to 0.1%). The chain employs TRBV11-1 and TRBJ2-2; TRBD2 matches 9 bases. This CDR3 has 17 amino acids. Germline CDR1 SGHAT, CDR2 FQDESV (reference sequence). Trimming removed 2 bases from V and 2 bases from J; junction bases left unmatched: 6. CDR3 nucleotides: TGTGCCAGCAGCTTACTCCCGGGACTAGCCAACACCGGGGAGCTGTTTTTT. It encodes CASSLLPGLANTGELFF.

The chain recombines TRBV15 with TRBJ2-4; the D is unclear. Trimming cost V 3 bases and J 2 bases, with 14 bases left between them. CDR1 is LNHNV and CDR2 is YYDKDF in the germline V gene (reference sequence). There are 16 residues in the CDR3. CDR3 in amino acids: CATSSDELQSKNIQYF. The CDR3 DNA is TGTGCCACCAGCAGCGACGAACTGCAATCCAAAAACATTCAGTACTTC.

This clone was seen more than once but under ten times. The chain couples TRBV2 to TRBJ2-7, with 11 bases lining up with TRBD2. The CDR3 is made up of 15 amino acids. Unmatched junction bases numbered 7, after V lost 3 bases and J lost 6 bases. Germline loops: CDR1 SNHLY, CDR2 FYNNEI. For the CDR3, the DNA is TGTGCCAGCAGTGAGACTAGCGGGGATCTCCTCGAGCAGTACTTC. Amino acid sequence: CASSETSGDLLEQYF.

V is TRBV25-1 and J is TRBJ1-1, with D hard to call. The CDR3 runs to 14 residues. Germline assignment: CDR1 MGHDK and CDR2 SYGVNS. The ends were cut back, 4 bases at V and 1 base at J, with 10 bases in the middle. The CDR3 sequence: CASSVDGGNTEAFF. CDR3 sequence (DNA): TGTGCCAGCAGTGTGGATGGAGGGAACACTGAAGCTTTCTTT.

The CDR3 region is CASSLRLDTQYF. Here the CDR3 DNA reads TGTGCCAGCAGCTTACGGTTAGATACGCAGTATTTT. The chain couples TRBV11-1 to TRBJ2-3, with D uncertain. Between the trimmed V and J ends, which lost 2 bases and 5 bases, there was a span of 5 bases. The CDR3 extends over 12 amino acids. Germline V gene lookup returns CDR1 SGHAT and CDR2 FQDESV (reference sequence). Supplemented by reference TRBV11-1 and TRBJ2-3, the full variable domain reads EAEVAQSPRYKITEKSQAVAFWCDPISGHATLYWYRQILGQGPELLVQFQDESVVDDSQLPKDRFSAERLKGVDSTLKIQPAELGDSAMYLCASSLRLDTQYFGPGTRLTVL.

This clone rates as medium-sized. V is TRBV18 and J is TRBJ2-7; D unresolved. CDR3 size: 15 residues. The V end was cut by 2 bases, the J end by 0 bases, with 11 bases between. Germline V gene sequence: CDR1 KGHSH, CDR2 LQKENI. In DNA, the CDR3 is TGTGCCAGCTCACCATCGCCGTGGAGCTCCTACGAGCAGTACTTC. Its protein product is CASSPSPWSSYEQYF. Variable domain in full (rest from reference TRBV18 and TRBJ2-7): NAGVMQNPRHLVRRRGQEARLRCSPMKGHSHVYWYRQLPEEGLKFMVYLQKENIIDESGMPKERFSAEFPKEGPSILRIQQVVRGDSAAYFCASSPSPWSSYEQYFGPGTRLTVT.

This clone turned up a few times. This rearrangement joins TRBV7-2 to TRBJ1-1; no firm D call. Germline CDR1 and CDR2: SGHTA and FQGNSA. The CDR3 has 15 residues. Trimming took off 1 base at V and 8 bases at J, with 17 bases between the two ends. The CDR3, as DNA: TGTGCCAGCAGCTTAGTACGGGCACTAGGCAGAGAAGCTTTCTTT. The encoded protein is CASSLVRALGREAFF.

This clone came up once. V gene TRBV18 combines with J gene TRBJ2-3; 7 bases line up with TRBD2. The ends lost 4 bases at V and 0 bases at J; junction bases unmatched: 4. From germline, CDR1 is KGHSH and CDR2 LQKENI. This CDR3 contains 15 residues. This CDR3 is CASSRREPSTDTQYF. For the CDR3, the DNA is TGTGCCAGCTCACGGCGGGAGCCTAGCACAGATACGCAGTATTTT.

This clone appeared a single time. CDR3: CASSTDRGRFEQYF. The CDR3 DNA reads TGTGCCAGCAGCACGGACAGGGGGCGTTTCGAGCAGTACTTC. The chain couples TRBV13 to TRBJ2-5; 11 bases are shared with TRBD1. The J call may be in error: the DNA end matches TRBJ2-7 better. This CDR3 contains 14 residues. Germline loops: CDR1 PRHDT, CDR2 FYEKMQ (reference sequence).